This TCR beta chain was retrieved from a study of cytomegalovirus exposure and HLA in healthy donors. Points from the study as a whole: It was around 160 TCR beta chains that were listed as cytomegalovirus-associated. Rare TCR sequences predominated, though certain public TCRs were found in many donors. There were a few CMV-associated chains whose specificity for CMV antigens was confirmed in vitro.

Germline CDR1 is MNHEY and CDR2 is SVGAGI. The junction had 11 bases not matched to a gene; V was cut back by 5 bases and J by 5 bases. CDR3 length: 15 amino acids. PCR involved 60 Vbeta and 13 Jbeta primers. Generated by immunoSEQ multiplex PCR, the TCRdb table keeps only in-frame clones and is missing some. The ten most abundant clones cover roughly 1.2% of a sample with about 200,000 clones. Comment on this clone: Its antigen is undetermined.

The receptor's source is a girl aged 2 to 10 in good health and CMV-seropositive. The sample comprised PBMCs. The rearrangement joins TRBV6-5 to TRBJ2-7; 8 bases match TRBD1. The CDR3, as DNA: TGTGCCAGCAGTGCTGGACAGGGATTAGGCGACGAGCAGTACTTC. Its protein is CASSAGQGLGDEQYF.